This entry features one T cell receptor (beta chain) sequence. Its specific antigen is unknown. No much larger clonotype is one base removed from it; base qualities were not supplied. These data originate in a study of T cell responses to AZD1222 COVID-19 vaccine (dated by TCRdb to the early 2020s). For context, the study as a whole: AZD1222 recipients given second doses at about 4 weeks or at about 12 weeks were pooled, since spike-specific TCR depth and breadth were not found to differ between the two schedules. A total of just over 230 trial participants underwent TCR sequencing, of whom 207 received two doses of AZD1222 and about 25 received two doses of the MenACWY control vaccine. Trial participants were enrolled by age into 18-55, 56-69 and 70-plus year subgroups, with approximately 150, 30 and 60 TCR-sequenced participants respectively.

What the authors observed across the whole study: Participants were mostly white British and included more females than males, and it was suggested by the authors that clonal diversity may have been underestimated. After two AZD1222 doses, spike-specific TCR breadth and depth were significantly higher than at day 0 and than in MenACWY recipients. The 56-69-year group was small, and its depth increase did not reach significance, likely because of low power. Only five to seven AZD1222 recipients were SARS-CoV-2 seropositive at baseline, limiting conclusions about previously exposed vaccinees. No day 14 peak-response samples were available, so repertoires were characterized only after the peak T cell response. CD4 TCRs associated with the vaccine covered the entire spike protein, and the dominant responses were in regions 160-218 and 743-854. Epitopes outside the regions mutated in the B.1.351 and B.1.1.7 variants were reportedly recognized by nearly half of the unique spike-specific TCRs.

V lost 5 bases and J lost 7 bases; the stretch between them is 12 bases long. Inclusive of the bounding cysteine and phenylalanine, the CDR3 is 13 residues long. CDR3 DNA is the only sequence kept; it has 39 bases, read in frame from the first base. According to the germline V gene, CDR1 reads MNHEY and CDR2 reads SVGAGI. The CDR3 regions of human TCRbeta chains were analyzed by immunosequencing. The study's own analysis went as follows. Repertoire TCRs were checked for matches against a reference library of SARS-CoV-2-specific TCRs that had been generated using the MIRA antigen-specificity platform. Breadth was defined as the fraction of unique TCRs that were SARS-CoV-2-associated. Depth was defined as the fraction of total T cells that were SARS-CoV-2-associated. Each spike-specific TCR was assigned to its reactive spike region and to a CD4 or CD8 class using the MIRA data. Log10-transformed breadth and depth values were compared by one-way ANOVA with Sidak's multiple comparisons tests. TCRdb provides this immuneACCESS table in a form limited to in-frame rearrangements. Some clones are lacking; in checked studies, under half of them reflect an unresolved V gene, and why the rest are absent is not known. V and J calls plus clone size are reproduced from that table; the DNA served to infer D and trimming. The sample yields tens of thousands of clones; approximately 91% were counted once. The top ten clones comprise about 11% of the sample.

The sample's time point label is to be understood as: baseline before first vaccination. Vaccinee samples came from UK trials COV001 and COV002, including a single-blind randomized controlled phase 2/3 trial of AZD1222 (ChAdOx1 nCoV-19) in healthy adults. Trial participant PBMC samples were collected at day 0 and day 28 after the second dose for TCRbeta chain sequencing. The TCR comes from an adult in good health. The chain links TRBV6-5 with TRBJ1-5; the D segment could be TRBD1, given 6 matching bases. Specimen: peripheral blood, collected on day 0 of AZD1222 vaccination. The nucleotides are TGTGCCAGCAGTACCTACAGGGACCAGCCCCAGCATTTT. The translation is CASSTYRDQPQHF.